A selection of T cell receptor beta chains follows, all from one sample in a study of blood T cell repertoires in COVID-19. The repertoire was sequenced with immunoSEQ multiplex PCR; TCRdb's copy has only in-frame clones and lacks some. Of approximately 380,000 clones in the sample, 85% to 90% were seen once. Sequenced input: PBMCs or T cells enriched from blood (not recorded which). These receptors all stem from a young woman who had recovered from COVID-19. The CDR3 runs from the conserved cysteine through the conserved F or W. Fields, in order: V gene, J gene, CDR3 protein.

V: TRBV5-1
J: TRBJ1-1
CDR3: CASSIQEATEAFF

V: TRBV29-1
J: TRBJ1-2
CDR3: CSVRGQGREDGYTF

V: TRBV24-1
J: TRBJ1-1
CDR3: CATSDGGTEAFF

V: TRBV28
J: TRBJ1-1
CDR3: CASSRTGEDTEAFF

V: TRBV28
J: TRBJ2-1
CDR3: CASSLKGGEQFF

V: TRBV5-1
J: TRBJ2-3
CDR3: CASSLAGAQLDTQYF

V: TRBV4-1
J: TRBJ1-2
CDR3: CASSQGPNPNYGYTF

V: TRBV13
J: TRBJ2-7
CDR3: CASSSAGGLNEQYF

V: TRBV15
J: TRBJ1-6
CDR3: CATSRDRPWADHSPLHF

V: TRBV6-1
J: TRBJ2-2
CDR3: CASSENQMLPGELFF

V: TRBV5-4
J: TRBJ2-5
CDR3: CASTSATSRETQYF

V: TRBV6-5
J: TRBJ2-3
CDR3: CASSYAAGSTDTQYF

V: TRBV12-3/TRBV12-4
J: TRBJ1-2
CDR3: CASSLGQNYGYTF

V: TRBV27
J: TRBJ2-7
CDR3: CASSLFGDRSTEQYF

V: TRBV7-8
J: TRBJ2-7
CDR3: CASSLAPTSGGTYEQYF

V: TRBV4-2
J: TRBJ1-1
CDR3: CASSQENSYEAFF

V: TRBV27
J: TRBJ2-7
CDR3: CASSSPGVSSYEQYF

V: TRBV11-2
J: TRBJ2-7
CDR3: CASRGLATYEQYF

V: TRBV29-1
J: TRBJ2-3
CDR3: CSVDWGQGGDTQYF

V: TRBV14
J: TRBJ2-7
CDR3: CASSRGTGRYEQYF

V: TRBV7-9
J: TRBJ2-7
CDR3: CASSHIHPSDSSYEQYF

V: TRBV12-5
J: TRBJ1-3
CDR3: CASGPRGGYSGNTIYF

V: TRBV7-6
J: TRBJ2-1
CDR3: CASSLYRRGGSYNEQFF

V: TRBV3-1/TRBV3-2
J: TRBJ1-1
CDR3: CASSRGQGKNTEAFF

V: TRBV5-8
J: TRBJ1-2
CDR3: CASSPWTGGDYGYTF

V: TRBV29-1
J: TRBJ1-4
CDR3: CSVVSWQGDEKLFF

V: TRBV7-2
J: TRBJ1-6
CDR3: CASSLEGQGVDSPLHF

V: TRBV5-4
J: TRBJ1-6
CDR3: CASTPSSGSPLHF

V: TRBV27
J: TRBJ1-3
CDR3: CASSPKGQSSGNTIYF

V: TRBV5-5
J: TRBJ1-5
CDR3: CASSPFKGNNQPQHF

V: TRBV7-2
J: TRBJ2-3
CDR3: CASSLVPLAGGPSDTQYF

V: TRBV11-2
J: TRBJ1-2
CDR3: CASSFGQGDYGYTF

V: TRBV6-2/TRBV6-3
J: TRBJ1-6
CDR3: CASSYPGQGGSPLHF

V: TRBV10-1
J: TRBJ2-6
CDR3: CASSAGTHLSGANVLTF

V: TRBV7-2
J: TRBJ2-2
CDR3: CASSLEIWDINTGELFF

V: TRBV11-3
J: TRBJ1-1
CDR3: CASSLRDTEAFF

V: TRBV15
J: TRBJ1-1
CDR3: CATSRTGTESEAFF

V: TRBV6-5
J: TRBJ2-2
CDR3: CASSYRLAGGTGELFF

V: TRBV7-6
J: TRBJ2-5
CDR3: CASSVSTATGNQETQYF

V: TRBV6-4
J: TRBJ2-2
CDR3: CASSAQGSGELFF

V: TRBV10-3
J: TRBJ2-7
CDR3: CAISEPGQGYEQYF

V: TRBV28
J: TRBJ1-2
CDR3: CASRAQQGGDGYTF

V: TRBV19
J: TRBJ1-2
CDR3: CAIRQGFGYTF

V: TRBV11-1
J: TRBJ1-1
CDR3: CASSLRETYTEAFF